Listed below are T cell receptor beta chains from one sample, sequenced in a study of CDR3 diversity in severe acne. TCRdb used MiXCR to reprocess the PCR reads, holding one entry per CDR3 protein. The table has over 100,000 distinct CDR3 sequences, 51% seen once; the top ten hold 9.5% to 15%. Sequenced: blood. These receptor sequences come from a male donor with acne. Each CDR3 is given with its conserved first and last residue. D genes are given only for firm matches. Some rows have no size entry. The others give once, few or many, or a class for an expanded clone.

size	D	length	V	J	DNA	CDR3
-	-	12	TRBV30	TRBJ1-3	TGTGCCGTCCGGGGATCAGGAAACACCATATATTTT	CAVRGSGNTIYF
-	TRBD1	15	TRBV7-9	TRBJ1-1	TGTGCCAGCAGCTTATCGGGACAGGGAAACACTGAAGCTTTCTTT	CASSLSGQGNTEAFF
-	-	14	TRBV11-1	TRBJ2-7	TGTGTCAGCAGCCCAGGAACTAGTCGTCACGAGCAGTACTTC	CVSSPGTSRHEQYF
-	-	12	TRBV9	TRBJ1-6	TGTGCCAGCAGCGTAGGGCATTCACCCCTCCACTTT	CASSVGHSPLHF
many	-	14	TRBV29-1	TRBJ1-2	TGCAGCGTTGTAGACGACAGAAGCACGGATGGCTACACCTTC	CSVVDDRSTDGYTF
-	TRBD1	16	TRBV7-2	TRBJ1-1	TGTGCCAGCAGCCAACGGGACAGGGGATTGTACACTGAAGCTTTCTTT	CASSQRDRGLYTEAFF
few	-	12	TRBV6-2/TRBV6-3	TRBJ2-1	TGTGCCAGCAGGACCTCATACAATGAGCAGTTCTTC	CASRTSYNEQFF
few	TRBD1	15	TRBV28	TRBJ1-2	TGTGCCAGCAGTCCACCGGGACAGGCGAGCTATGGCTACACCTTC	CASSPPGQASYGYTF
-	TRBD1	15	TRBV25-1	TRBJ2-5	TGTGCCAGCAGTGAAATTGGGGGGACAGGAGAGACCCAGTACTTC	CASSEIGGTGETQYF
many	TRBD1	16	TRBV5-1	TRBJ2-5	TGCGCCAGCAGCTTGTTCGGGACAGGAGAACAAGAGACCCAGTACTTC	CASSLFGTGEQETQYF
-	TRBD2	14	TRBV15	TRBJ2-3	TGTGCCACCAGCAGCGCGGGGGAGGCTTATACGCAGTATTTT	CATSSAGEAYTQYF
-	TRBD1	14	TRBV20-1	TRBJ2-5	TGCAGTGCGTATATGGACAGGGCCGAAGAGACCCAGTACTTC	CSAYMDRAEETQYF
-	TRBD2	16	TRBV10-3	TRBJ2-3	TGTGCCATCAGCGAGAGCGGGAGGGACGCGAGGGATACGCAGTATTTT	CAISESGRDARDTQYF
many	TRBD1	13	TRBV20-1	TRBJ1-5	TGCAGTGCTAGGTCGACAGGGGTTCAGCCCCAGCATTTT	CSARSTGVQPQHF
-	-	14	TRBV25-1	TRBJ2-7	TGTGCCAGCAGTGCGGGTCTAGGGGACTACGAGCAGTACTTC	CASSAGLGDYEQYF
-	TRBD1	13	TRBV12-3/TRBV12-4	TRBJ1-2	TGTGCCAGCAGTGGACAGGGAGTCGATGGCTACACCTTC	CASSGQGVDGYTF
once	-	16	TRBV18	TRBJ1-1	TGTGCCAGTTCACCACCAGGGCGGGGGCTGAACACTGAAGCTTCCTTT	CASSPPGRGLNTEASF
-	-	15	TRBV7-2	TRBJ1-1	TGTGCCAGCAGCTTAGTTAGGAATTTGAACACTGAAGCTTTCTTT	CASSLVRNLNTEAFF
many	-	15	TRBV11-3	TRBJ1-5	TGTGCCAGCAGCTTAATGGAACCAGTATCTCAGCCCCAGCATTTT	CASSLMEPVSQPQHF
-	-	23	TRBV15	TRBJ2-7	-	CATSYRTELWLHLRFGGVYEQYF
many	-	13	TRBV6-4	TRBJ2-1	TGTGCCAGCAGCCAGGACTCTCACAATGAGCAGTTCTTC	CASSQDSHNEQFF
-	-	12	TRBV29-1	TRBJ2-7	TGCAGCGTTAGGGGGGACACCTACGAGCAGTACTTC	CSVRGDTYEQYF
-	-	14	TRBV19	TRBJ1-1	TGTGCCAGTAGTATAAGGCAGGGAGGGACTGAAGCTTTCTTT	CASSIRQGGTEAFF
-	-	14	TRBV20-1	TRBJ1-5	TGCAGTGCCCCATTGCGCGGCGGGGATCAGCCCCAGCATTTT	CSAPLRGGDQPQHF
few	TRBD1	17	TRBV7-9	TRBJ2-7	TGTGCCAGCAGCCTCAGGTATCGACAGGGGGCCTCGGACGAGCAGTACTTC	CASSLRYRQGASDEQYF
many	TRBD2	19	TRBV20-1	TRBJ2-3	TGCAGTGCTAGAGACCCCATGCCAGGGCTAGCGGGTCTTACAGATACGCAGTATTTT	CSARDPMPGLAGLTDTQYF
once	-	13	TRBV24-1	TRBJ1-1	TGTGCCACCAGTAGCCTAGGGGGCACTGAAGCTTTCTTT	CATSSLGGTEAFF
many	-	14	TRBV28	TRBJ2-5	TGTGCCAGTACCGCTAGCTGGGGACAAGAGACCCAGTACTTC	CASTASWGQETQYF
-	TRBD2	16	TRBV20-1	TRBJ2-1	TGCAGTGCTAGACCTAGTAGCGGGGAGGTTGGGAATGAGCAGTTCTTC	CSARPSSGEVGNEQFF
-	-	13	TRBV7-9	TRBJ2-2	TGTGCCAGCAGCCCCTTGAACACCGGGGAGCTGTTTTTT	CASSPLNTGELFF
many	-	15	TRBV19	TRBJ2-5	TGTGCCAGTAGTAACGTAGGGGGGGATGGAGAGACCCAGTACTTC	CASSNVGGDGETQYF
few	-	13	TRBV29-1	TRBJ1-1	TGCAGCGTTGAGGGGAGTGAGAACACTGAAGCTTTCTTT	CSVEGSENTEAFF
many	-	15	TRBV12-3/TRBV12-4	TRBJ2-3	TGTGCCAGCAGTTTGTTAAGCGGACCCACAGATACGCAGTATTTT	CASSLLSGPTDTQYF
-	-	14	TRBV7-9	TRBJ2-5	TGTGCCAGCAGCAACTCCAGGGGCAGTAGGGCCCAGTACTTC	CASSNSRGSRAQYF
-	-	11	TRBV20-1	TRBJ1-4	TGCAGTGCCAACGTCGAGGAAAAACTGTTTTTT	CSANVEEKLFF
-	-	17	TRBV24-1	TRBJ2-2	TGTGCCACCAGTGTCGGTTATCTCGAAGCGAACACCGGGGAGCTGTTTTTT	CATSVGYLEANTGELFF
few	TRBD1	14	TRBV24-1	TRBJ2-5	TGTGCCACCAGTGAGCGGACAGGCGGGGAGACCCAGTACTTC	CATSERTGGETQYF